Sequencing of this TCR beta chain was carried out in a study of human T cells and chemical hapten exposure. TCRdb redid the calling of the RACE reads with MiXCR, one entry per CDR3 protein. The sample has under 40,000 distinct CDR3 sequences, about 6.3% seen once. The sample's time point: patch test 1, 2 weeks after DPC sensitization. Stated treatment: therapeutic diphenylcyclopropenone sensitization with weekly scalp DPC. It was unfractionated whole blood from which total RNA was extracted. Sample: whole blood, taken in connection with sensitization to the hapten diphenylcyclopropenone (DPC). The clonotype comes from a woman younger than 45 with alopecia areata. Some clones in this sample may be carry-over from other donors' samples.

CDR3 residues: CASSFPAKKARGTEAFF. The CDR3 region has the DNA TGTGCCAGCAGTTTCCCCGCAAAGAAGGCCCGGGGCACTGAAGCTTTCTTT. V and J are TRBV28 and TRBJ1-1; D is unresolved. CDR3 length equals 17 residues. Trimming took off 3 bases at V and 4 bases at J, with 21 bases between the two ends. Germline V gene data show CDR1 as MDHEN and CDR2 as SYDVKM.